This paragraph reports one T cell receptor (beta chain). Trimming stripped 6 bases from V and 6 bases from J, with 11 bases between. The germline V gene encodes CDR1 KGHDR and CDR2 SFDVKD. This CDR3 comprises 13 residues. The sample belongs to a study of blood T cell repertoires in COVID-19. Study-level background: Nucleic acid was either cDNA or gDNA, and it came from T cells, B-cell-depleted T cells, or PBMCs.

Authors' analysis steps: Estimation of nucleated cell counts was performed using reference gene primer amplification. Assay used: immunoSEQ multiplex PCR; TCRdb lists only in-frame clones, some missing. The DNA was the basis for D and trimming; V, J and clone size are from that table. Of 40,000 or so clones in the sample, approximately 81% were seen once. Sequenced material: peripheral blood. The TCR originated in a man in his fifties or sixties in a cohort sampled during active COVID-19. The rearrangement joins TRBV24-1 to TRBJ2-1; D is uncertain. CDR3 nucleotides: TGTGCCACCAGTCGGAGTCCGGTCAATGAGCAGTTCTTC. Protein sequence: CATSRSPVNEQFF.